In its sample, the clone carrying this T cell receptor (beta chain) was seen once. Its target is not known. These data belong to a study of T cell responses to AZD1222 COVID-19 vaccine. With 1 base removed from V and 1 base from J, the gap between germline ends came to 8 bases. The CDR3 spans 14 residues. Looked up from germline, CDR1 is SGHRS and CDR2 is YFSETQ. Repertoires were generated with immunoSEQ multiplex PCR, while TCRdb's copy carries only in-frame clones and drops some. The table has roughly 130,000 clones, approximately 85% seen once; the top ten hold approximately 18%. Findings and limits, study-wide: Elevations in Spike-specific TCR breadth and depth followed administration of two AZD1222 doses.

The clonotype comes from an adult in good health. The chain couples TRBV5-1 to TRBJ1-1; D is unclear. This specimen consisted of peripheral blood, obtained on day 0 of MenACWY control vaccination. In DNA form, the CDR3 reads TGCGCCAGCAGCTTGCAGGCGACGAACACTGAAGCTTTCTTT. Translated: CASSLQATNTEAFF.